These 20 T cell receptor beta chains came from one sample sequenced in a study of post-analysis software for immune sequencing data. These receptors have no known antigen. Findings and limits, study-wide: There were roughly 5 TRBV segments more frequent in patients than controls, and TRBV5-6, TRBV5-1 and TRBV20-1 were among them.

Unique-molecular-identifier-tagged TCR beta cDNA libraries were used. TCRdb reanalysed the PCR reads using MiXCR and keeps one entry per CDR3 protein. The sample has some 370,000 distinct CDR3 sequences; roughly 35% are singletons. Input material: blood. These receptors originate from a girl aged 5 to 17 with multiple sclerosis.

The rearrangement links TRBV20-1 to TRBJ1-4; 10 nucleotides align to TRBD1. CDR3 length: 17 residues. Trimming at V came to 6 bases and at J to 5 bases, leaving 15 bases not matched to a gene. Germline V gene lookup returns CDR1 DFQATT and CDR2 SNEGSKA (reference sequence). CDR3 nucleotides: TGCAGTGCGACGCCCTTGCCGACGGACAGGGGGAATGAAAAACTGTTTTTT. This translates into CSATPLPTDRGNEKLFF.

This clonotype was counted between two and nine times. CDR3 region: CASSVRNYEQYF. CDR3 DNA sequence: TGTGCCAGCAGTGTTAGAAATTACGAGCAGTACTTC. The V and J genes are TRBV6-1 and TRBJ2-7; D gene ambiguous. The CDR3 covers 12 residues. Trimming shortened V by 4 bases and J by 4 bases, and 8 bases separated the two germline ends. Germline CDR1 is MNHNS and CDR2 is SASEGT.

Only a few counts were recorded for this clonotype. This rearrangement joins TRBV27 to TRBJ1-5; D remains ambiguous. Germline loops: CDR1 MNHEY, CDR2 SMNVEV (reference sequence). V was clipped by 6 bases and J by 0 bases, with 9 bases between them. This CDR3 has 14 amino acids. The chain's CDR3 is CASSPDNSNQPQHF. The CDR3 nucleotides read TGTGCCAGCAGCCCCGATAATAGCAATCAGCCCCAGCATTTT.

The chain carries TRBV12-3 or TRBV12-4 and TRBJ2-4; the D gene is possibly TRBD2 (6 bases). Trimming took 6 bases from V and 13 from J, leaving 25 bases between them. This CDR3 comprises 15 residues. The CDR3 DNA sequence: TGTGCCAGCAGGATGACTAGTCGGGGGTTGTGGGAGCAGTACTTC. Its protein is CASRMTSRGLWEQYF.

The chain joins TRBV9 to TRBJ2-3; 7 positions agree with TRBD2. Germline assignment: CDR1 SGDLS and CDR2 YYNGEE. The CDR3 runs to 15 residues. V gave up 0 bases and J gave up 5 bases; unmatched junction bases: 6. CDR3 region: CASSVDPGEGDTQYF. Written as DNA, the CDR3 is TGTGCCAGCAGCGTAGATCCGGGGGAGGGAGATACGCAGTATTTT. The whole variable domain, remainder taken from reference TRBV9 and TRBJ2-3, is DSGVTQTPKHLITATGQRVTLRCSPRSGDLSVYWYQQSLDQGLQFLIQYYNGEERAKGNILERFSAQQFPDLHSELNLSSLELGDSALYFCASSVDPGEGDTQYFGPGTRLTVL.

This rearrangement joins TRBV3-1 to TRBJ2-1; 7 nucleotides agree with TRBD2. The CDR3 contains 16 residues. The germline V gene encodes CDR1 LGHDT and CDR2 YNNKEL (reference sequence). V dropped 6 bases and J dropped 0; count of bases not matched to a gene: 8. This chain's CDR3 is CASSQIGGFSYNEQFF. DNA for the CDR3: TGTGCCAGCAGTCAGATCGGGGGGTTCTCCTACAATGAGCAGTTCTTC.

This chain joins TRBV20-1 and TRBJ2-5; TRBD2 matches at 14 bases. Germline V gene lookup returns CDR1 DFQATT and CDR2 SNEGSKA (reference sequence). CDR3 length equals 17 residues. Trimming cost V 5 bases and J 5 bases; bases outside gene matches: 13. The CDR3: CSAPKGTSGGWRETQYF. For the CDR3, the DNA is TGCAGTGCTCCGAAGGGGACTAGCGGGGGATGGAGGGAGACCCAGTACTTC.

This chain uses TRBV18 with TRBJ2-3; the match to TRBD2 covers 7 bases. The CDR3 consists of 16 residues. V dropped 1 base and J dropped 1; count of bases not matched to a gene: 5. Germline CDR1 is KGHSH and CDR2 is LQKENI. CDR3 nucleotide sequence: TGTGCCAGCTCACCACTATTCGCGGGGGGCACAGATACGCAGTATTTT. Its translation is CASSPLFAGGTDTQYF.

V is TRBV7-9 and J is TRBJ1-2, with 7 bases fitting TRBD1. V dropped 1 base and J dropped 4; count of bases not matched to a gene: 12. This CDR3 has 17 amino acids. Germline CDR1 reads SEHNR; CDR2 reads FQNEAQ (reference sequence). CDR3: CASSLEVVGQASYGYTF. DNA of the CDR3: TGTGCCAGCAGCTTAGAAGTGGTCGGACAGGCAAGCTATGGCTACACCTTC.

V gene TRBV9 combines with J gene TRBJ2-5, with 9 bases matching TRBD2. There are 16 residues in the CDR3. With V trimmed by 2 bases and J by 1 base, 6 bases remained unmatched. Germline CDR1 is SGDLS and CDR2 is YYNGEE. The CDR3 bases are TGTGCCAGCAGCGTGGTAGCGGGGGAAGGCCAAGAGACCCAGTACTTC. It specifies CASSVVAGEGQETQYF. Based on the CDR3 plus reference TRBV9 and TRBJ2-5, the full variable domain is DSGVTQTPKHLITATGQRVTLRCSPRSGDLSVYWYQQSLDQGLQFLIQYYNGEERAKGNILERFSAQQFPDLHSELNLSSLELGDSALYFCASSVVAGEGQETQYFGPGTRLLVL.

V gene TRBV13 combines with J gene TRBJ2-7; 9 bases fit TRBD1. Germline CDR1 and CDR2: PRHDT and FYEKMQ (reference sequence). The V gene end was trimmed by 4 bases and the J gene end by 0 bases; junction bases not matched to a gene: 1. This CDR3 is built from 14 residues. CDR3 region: CASSWTGVSYEQYF. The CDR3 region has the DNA TGTGCCAGCAGCTGGACAGGGGTCTCCTACGAGCAGTACTTC.

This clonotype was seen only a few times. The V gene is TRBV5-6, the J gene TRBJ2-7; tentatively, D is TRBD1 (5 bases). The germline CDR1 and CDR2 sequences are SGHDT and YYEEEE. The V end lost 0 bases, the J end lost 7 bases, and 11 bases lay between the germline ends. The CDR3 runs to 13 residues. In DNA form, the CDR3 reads TGTGCCAGCAGCTTGGGCAGGGCTGGGGAGCAGTACTTC. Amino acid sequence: CASSLGRAGEQYF.

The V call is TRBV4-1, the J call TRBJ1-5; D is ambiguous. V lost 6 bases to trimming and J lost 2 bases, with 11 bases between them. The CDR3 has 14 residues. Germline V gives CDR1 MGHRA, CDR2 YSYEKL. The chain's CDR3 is CASSPILGNQPQHF. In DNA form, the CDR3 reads TGCGCCAGCAGTCCTATATTGGGCAATCAGCCCCAGCATTTT.

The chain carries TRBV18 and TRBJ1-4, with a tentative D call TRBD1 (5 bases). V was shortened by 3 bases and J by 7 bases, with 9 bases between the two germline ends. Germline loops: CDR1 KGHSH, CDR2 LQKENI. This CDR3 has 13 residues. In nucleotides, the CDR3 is TGTGCCAGCTCACCGGGACGCGTTGAAAAACTGTTTTTT. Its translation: CASSPGRVEKLFF. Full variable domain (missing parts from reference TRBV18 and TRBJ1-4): NAGVMQNPRHLVRRRGQEARLRCSPMKGHSHVYWYRQLPEEGLKFMVYLQKENIIDESGMPKERFSAEFPKEGPSILRIQQVVRGDSAAYFCASSPGRVEKLFFGSGTQLSVL.

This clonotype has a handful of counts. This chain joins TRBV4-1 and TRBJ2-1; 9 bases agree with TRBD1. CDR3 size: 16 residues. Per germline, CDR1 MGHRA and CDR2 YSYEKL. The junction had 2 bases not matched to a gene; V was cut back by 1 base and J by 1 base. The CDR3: CASSQVGTGSYNEQFF. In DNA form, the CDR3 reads TGCGCCAGCAGCCAAGTTGGGACAGGGTCCTACAATGAGCAGTTCTTC.

As DNA, the CDR3 is TGTGCCAGCAGCGGGCCTGGAAACATGAACACTGAAGCTTTCTTT. This sequence encodes CASSGPGNMNTEAFF. The chain employs TRBV12-3 or TRBV12-4 and TRBJ1-1; no clear D. This CDR3 region has 15 residues. Trimming cost V 6 bases and J 0 bases, with 14 bases left between them.

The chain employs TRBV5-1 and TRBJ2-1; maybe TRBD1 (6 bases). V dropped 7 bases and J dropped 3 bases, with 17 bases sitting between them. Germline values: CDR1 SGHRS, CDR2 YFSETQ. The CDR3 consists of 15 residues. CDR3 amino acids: CASAPGTNIYNEQFF. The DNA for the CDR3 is TGCGCCAGCGCACCCGGGACAAACATCTACAATGAGCAGTTCTTC.

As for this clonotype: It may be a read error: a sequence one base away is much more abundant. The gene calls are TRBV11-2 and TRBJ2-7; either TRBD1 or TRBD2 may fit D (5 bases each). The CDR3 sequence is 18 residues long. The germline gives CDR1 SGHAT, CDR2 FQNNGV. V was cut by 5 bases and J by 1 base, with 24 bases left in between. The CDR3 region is CASSLLSRGRGSSYEQYF. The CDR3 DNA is TGTGCCAGCAGCCTACTAAGCCGCGGCCGGGGCTCATCCTACGAGCAGTACTTC.

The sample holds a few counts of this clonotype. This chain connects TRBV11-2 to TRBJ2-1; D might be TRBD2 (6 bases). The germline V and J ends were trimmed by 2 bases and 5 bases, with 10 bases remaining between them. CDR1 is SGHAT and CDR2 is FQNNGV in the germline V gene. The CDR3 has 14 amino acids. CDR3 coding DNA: TGTGCCAGCAGCTTATTTAGCGGTAACAATGAGCAGTTCTTC. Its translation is CASSLFSGNNEQFF.

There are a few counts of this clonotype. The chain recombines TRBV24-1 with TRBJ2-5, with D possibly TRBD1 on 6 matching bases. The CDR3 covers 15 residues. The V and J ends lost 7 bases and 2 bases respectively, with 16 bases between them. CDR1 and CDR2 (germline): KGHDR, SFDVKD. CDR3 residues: CATRLNDRIQETQYF. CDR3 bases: TGTGCCACCAGGCTCAATGACAGGATACAAGAGACCCAGTACTTC.